This T cell receptor beta chain appears in the sequencing data of a study of shared clonotypes between healthy human individuals. Germline V gene lookup returns CDR1 SGHRS and CDR2 YFSETQ. CDR3 length: 14 amino acids. Among the donors, all were Caucasian adults who lived in Nashville, Tennessee. Researchers divided each subset's genomic DNA evenly across several immunoSEQ plates. Only in-frame clones appear in the TCRdb table, and some are missing; sequencing was by immunoSEQ multiplex PCR. The sample holds a few hundred thousand clones, around 76% seen once. With regard to this clone: Just one base apart from a much larger clone, this may be a read error.

The chain recombines TRBV5-1 with TRBJ1-4, with D maybe TRBD1 (6 bases). This receptor was obtained from a woman aged 40 to 49 in good health. Some clones in this sample may be carry-over from other donors' samples. Input material: PBMCs. CDR3 residues: CASSLGQVNGKLFF. DNA of the CDR3: TGCGCCAGCAGCTTGGGACAGGTTAATGGAAAACTGTTTTTT. Based on the CDR3 plus reference TRBV5-1 and TRBJ1-4, the full variable domain is KAGVTQTPRYLIKTRGQQVTLSCSPISGHRSVSWYQQTPGQGLQFLFEYFSETQRNKGNFPGRFSGRQFSNSRSEMNVSTLELGDSALYLCASSLGQVNGKLFFGSGTQLSVL.